Listed below are T cell receptor beta chains from one sample, sequenced in a study of OX40 agonist ivuxolimab in advanced cancers. Method: immunoSEQ multiplex PCR; TCRdb's copy keeps in-frame clones and lacks some. Among approximately 160,000 clones listed, roughly 94% were seen once. The sample was CD4+ or CD8+ T cells sorted from blood, taken in a trial of the OX40 agonist ivuxolimab. These receptors were taken from an adult with an advanced solid tumor such as melanoma, head and neck, liver or kidney cancer. CDR3s include the opening cysteine and the closing phenylalanine or tryptophan. Fields, in order: D gene, V gene, J gene, clone size, CDR3 DNA, CDR3 protein. A D gene is named only where the DNA matches it firmly. Size is omitted from some rows. Given values are once, few, many or a class for expanded clones.

.	TRBV18	TRBJ1-2	.	TGTGCCAGCTCACCACCTTGGGGAGATGGCTACACCTTC	CASSPPWGDGYTF
TRBD2	TRBV30	TRBJ2-7	.	TGTGCCTGGAGTCGGTCACGAATAGCGGGAGGGGTATACGAGCAGTACTTC	CAWSRSRIAGGVYEQYF
.	TRBV5-6	TRBJ1-5	.	TGTGCCAGCAGCCCCTATGGAGAGCCCCAGCATTTT	CASSPYGEPQHF
.	TRBV7-2	TRBJ2-5	.	TGTGCCAGCAGCTCGACTAGGGTTAGGTGGGGGACCCAGTACTTC	CASSSTRVRWGTQYF
.	TRBV9	TRBJ1-1	once	TGTGCCAGCAGCGCAGAGATTTACACTGAAGCTTTCTTT	CASSAEIYTEAFF
.	TRBV2	TRBJ1-3	.	TGTGCCAGCAGGAAGGGGGCTGGAAACACCATATATTTT	CASRKGAGNTIYF
TRBD1	TRBV11-2	TRBJ1-6	.	TGTGCCAGCAGCGCCCGCTTACCGGGACAGGGAGGTTCACCCCTCCACTTT	CASSARLPGQGGSPLHF
.	TRBV18	TRBJ1-2	.	TGTGCCAGCTCACCAGACGGACAGAGCTATGGCTACACCTTC	CASSPDGQSYGYTF
.	TRBV10-3	TRBJ1-2	.	TGTGCCTCGAGACAGAGCACTTATGGCTACACCTTC	CASRQSTYGYTF
TRBD1	TRBV7-2	TRBJ1-6	.	TGTGCCAGCAGGGGACAGGCGAGCTCCTATAATTCACCCCTCCACTTT	CASRGQASSYNSPLHF
.	TRBV18	TRBJ1-1	.	TGTGCCAGCTCACCTCCGCCCCGCGCAGGGTACTTACTGAACACTGAAGCTTTCTTT	CASSPPPRAGYLLNTEAFF
.	TRBV27	TRBJ2-7	.	TGTGCCAGCAGGAAACACCCCTACGAGCAGTACTTC	CASRKHPYEQYF
TRBD1	TRBV7-3	TRBJ1-2	few	TGTGCCAGCAGCTCTCGGACAGGGGATAACGGCTACACCTTC	CASSSRTGDNGYTF
.	TRBV29-1	TRBJ1-2	.	TGCAGCGTTTCTAATCGGACCTACCATTGCCGCATCTATGGCTACACCTTC	CSVSNRTYHCRIYGYTF
.	TRBV21-1	TRBJ2-7	.	TGTGCCAGCAGCCGTTGGCTAGCGGGAGGGCCGAGCAACTACGAGCAGTACTTC	CASSRWLAGGPSNYEQYF
.	TRBV18	TRBJ2-1	.	TGTGCCAGCTCACAGGAGATCTCCTACAATGAGCAGTTCTTC	CASSQEISYNEQFF
TRBD1	TRBV19	TRBJ2-2	.	TGTGCCAGTCGACAGGGCTCCTCCGGGGAGCTGTTTTTT	CASRQGSSGELFF
.	TRBV27	TRBJ2-2	.	TGTGCCAGCAGTTTTTGGGGTGACAGGACGAACACCGGGGAGCTGTTTTTT	CASSFWGDRTNTGELFF
.	TRBV14	TRBJ2-5	.	TGTGCCAGCAGCCCTACGGTGGAGACCCAGTACTTC	CASSPTVETQYF
.	TRBV4-3	TRBJ1-1	.	TGCGCCAGCAGCCGGAACAGGGTATTGAACACTGAAGCTTTCTTT	CASSRNRVLNTEAFF